These 22 T cell receptor beta chains came from one sample sequenced in a study of cytomegalovirus exposure and HLA in healthy donors. The PCR contained 60 Vbeta and 13 Jbeta primers. Only in-frame clones appear in the TCRdb table, and some are missing; sequencing was by immunoSEQ multiplex PCR. Of about 140,000 clones in the sample, roughly 83% were seen once. What was sequenced was PBMCs. The receptors originated from a female donor in good health and CMV-seronegative.

A word on this clone: At one end the junction does not follow the germline gene, possibly because of a read error. The chain combines TRBV2 with TRBJ2-5, with 8 bases that match TRBD2. CDR1 and CDR2 (germline): SNHLY, FYNNEI. This CDR3 spans 14 amino acids. CDR3 amino acids: CASSARTGLEAQYF. The DNA of the CDR3 is TGTGCCAGCAGTGCCCGCACGGGACTAGAGGCCCAGTACTTC. Together with reference TRBV2 and TRBJ2-5, the CDR3 gives the full variable domain: EPEVTQTPSHQVTQMGQEVILRCVPISNHLYFYWYRQILGQKVEFLVSFYNNEISEKSEIFDDQFSVERPDGSNFTLKIRSTKLEDSAMYFCASSARTGLEAQYFGPGTRLLVL.

This clone was found a few times. The chain combines TRBV6-5 with TRBJ1-1, with a weak D call TRBD1 (5 bases). This CDR3 has 16 residues. Trimming left V 0 bases short and J 6 bases short, with 17 bases between. CDR1 MNHEY and CDR2 SVGAGI come from the germline V gene. The CDR3 spells CASSYSTRDIRPEAFF. The CDR3 DNA follows: TGTGCCAGCAGTTACTCCACCAGGGATATTAGGCCTGAAGCTTTCTTT.

The chain uses TRBV25-1 and TRBJ1-4; TRBD1 matches 7 bases. Germline V gives CDR1 MGHDK, CDR2 SYGVNS. This CDR3 region has 15 residues. Trimming cost V 3 bases and J 8 bases; bases outside gene matches: 9. The CDR3 DNA reads TGTGCCAGCAGTGACCGTAGGACAGGTTCCGAAAAACTGTTTTTT. This encodes CASSDRRTGSEKLFF.

This clone appeared once. This chain uses TRBV28 with TRBJ1-6; TRBD1 matches at 7 bases. The CDR3 is made up of 15 amino acids. V dropped 7 bases and J dropped 6; count of bases not matched to a gene: 9. Germline-derived CDR1 and CDR2 are MDHEN and SYDVKM. DNA for the CDR3: TGTGCCAGCAACTTCCAGGGGGTTCGTAATTCACCCCTCCACTTT. Protein product: CASNFQGVRNSPLHF.

The CDR3: CAWSRTGTNNSPLHF. CDR3 bases: TGTGCCTGGAGTCGGACAGGGACTAATAATTCACCCCTCCACTTT. The V gene is TRBV30, the J gene TRBJ1-6; TRBD1 agrees at 8 bases. This CDR3 region has 15 residues. Trimming at V came to 2 bases and at J to 5 bases, leaving 5 bases not matched to a gene. Germline lookup yields CDR1 GTSNPN and CDR2 SVGIG (reference sequence).

The genes are TRBV27 and TRBJ1-6; the D gene is possibly TRBD1 (6 bases). CDR1 is MNHEY, CDR2 SMNVEV, per germline (reference sequence). Between the trimmed V and J ends, which lost 4 bases and 5 bases, there was a span of 12 bases. This CDR3 region has 15 residues. CDR3 amino acids: CASSSTGPHNSPLHF. The CDR3 DNA reads as TGTGCCAGCAGTTCGACAGGACCGCATAATTCACCCCTCCACTTT.

This clone was counted a few times. The J gene is TRBJ2-2, the V gene TRBV5-1; 9 bases are shared with TRBD2. V shed 4 bases and J 6 bases; nucleotides not matched to a gene: 4. CDR3 length: 14 residues. Germline V gives CDR1 SGHRS, CDR2 YFSETQ. The DNA for the CDR3 is TGCGCCAGCAGCCCCGGCGGGGGGGCCGGGGAGCTGTTTTTT. It encodes CASSPGGGAGELFF.

This clone was counted between two and nine times. This chain uses TRBV10-3 with TRBJ1-5, with D hard to call. The V and J ends lost 2 bases and 2 bases respectively, with 10 bases between them. The CDR3 runs to 15 residues. The germline V gene encodes CDR1 ENHRY and CDR2 SYGVKD. In DNA, the CDR3 is TGTGCCATCAGTGAGACTCCCGGAGGCAATCAGCCCCAGCATTTT. Protein product: CAISETPGGNQPQHF.

The DNA of the CDR3 is TGTGCCAGCAGCGTTCAGGGGGGCCGGAGCACAGATACGCAGTATTTT. Its translation: CASSVQGGRSTDTQYF. The V call is TRBV9, the J call TRBJ2-3, with D perhaps matching TRBD1 (7 bases). Germline loops: CDR1 SGDLS, CDR2 YYNGEE. V was shortened by 2 bases and J by 0 bases, with 13 bases between the two germline ends. This CDR3 has 16 amino acids.

The chain uses TRBV7-3 and TRBJ2-1, with TRBD1 identical over 7 bases. The CDR3 loop spans 15 amino acids. Germline CDR1 SGHTA, CDR2 FQGTGA. V trimming: 1 base; J trimming: 2 bases; junction bases outside the gene matches: 2. CDR3: CASSLIQGAYNEQFF. Written as DNA, the CDR3 is TGTGCCAGCAGCTTAATTCAGGGGGCCTACAATGAGCAGTTCTTC. Based on the CDR3 plus reference TRBV7-3 and TRBJ2-1, the full variable domain is GAGVSQTPSNKVTEKGKYVELRCDPISGHTALYWYRQSLGQGPEFLIYFQGTGAADDSGLPNDRFFAVRPEGSVSTLKIQRTERGDSAVYLCASSLIQGAYNEQFFGPGTRLTVL.

DNA for the CDR3: TGTGCCAGCAGCCCTGTACCAGGGGGCACAGATACGCAGTATTTT. Its protein product is CASSPVPGGTDTQYF. The J gene is TRBJ2-3, the V gene TRBV5-6, with a tentative D call TRBD1 (6 bases). The CDR3 runs to 15 residues. V dropped 4 bases and J dropped 1 base, with 13 bases sitting between them. Germline CDR1 reads SGHDT; CDR2 reads YYEEEE.

The chain is built from TRBV7-6 and TRBJ2-3; 7 bases fit TRBD2. The CDR3 covers 13 residues. Per germline, CDR1 SGHVS and CDR2 FNYEAQ. Trimming removed 5 bases from V and 5 bases from J; junction bases left unmatched: 4. In DNA form, the CDR3 reads TGTGCCAGCAGCCTTAGCGGGCAAGATACGCAGTATTTT. It yields the protein CASSLSGQDTQYF.

J is TRBJ2-7 and V is TRBV27; the match to TRBD1 covers 8 bases. The CDR3 loop spans 13 amino acids. The V and J ends lost 5 bases and 0 bases, in that order; junction bases with no gene match: 0. Germline assignment: CDR1 MNHEY and CDR2 SMNVEV (reference sequence). The DNA for the CDR3 is TGTGCCAGCAGTACAGGGGGCTCCTACGAGCAGTACTTC. It encodes CASSTGGSYEQYF.

The rearrangement joins TRBV4-3 to TRBJ2-1, with D possibly being TRBD1 (6 bases). V lost 0 bases and J lost 5, with 14 bases in between. Per the germline V gene, CDR1 is LGHNA and CDR2 is YSLEER. The CDR3 length is 16 residues. The CDR3 DNA reads as TGCGCCAGCAGCCAAGATGGGCAGGGGTCGGACAATGAGCAGTTCTTC. Residues: CASSQDGQGSDNEQFF.

The chain joins TRBV7-2 to TRBJ2-1; the D gene is possibly TRBD1 (6 bases). This CDR3 spans 14 amino acids. CDR1 is SGHTA and CDR2 is FQGNSA in the germline V gene. Trimming pared 4 bases from V and 7 bases from J, leaving 14 bases between. DNA of the CDR3: TGTGCCAGCAGCTCTGGGACAATACGGAATGAGCAGTTCTTC. Translated: CASSSGTIRNEQFF.

The rearrangement links TRBV6-6 to TRBJ2-3; maybe TRBD2 (7 bases). The CDR3 is 16 residues long. Looked up from germline, CDR1 is MNHNY and CDR2 is SVGAGI (reference sequence). Trimming removed 6 bases at V and 6 bases at J, with 22 bases between. The CDR3: CASSAPGGGRGDTQYF. The CDR3 DNA reads as TGTGCCAGCAGCGCACCTGGGGGGGGCCGGGGGGATACGCAGTATTTT.

A few counts support this clone. This rearrangement joins TRBV5-1 to TRBJ1-1; the match to TRBD1 covers 8 bases. The CDR3 has 14 amino acids. Trimming removed 6 bases from V and 5 bases from J; junction bases left unmatched: 9. Germline loops: CDR1 SGHRS, CDR2 YFSETQ. This CDR3 is CASTNGGQATEAFF. The DNA for the CDR3 is TGCGCCAGCACCAACGGGGGACAGGCGACTGAAGCTTTCTTT.

This chain joins TRBV5-6 and TRBJ1-1; possibly TRBD1 for D (5 bases). CDR1 is SGHDT and CDR2 is YYEEEE in the germline V gene. The CDR3 is 13 residues long. With 2 bases removed from V and 7 bases from J, the gap between germline ends came to 12 bases. CDR3 residues: CASSFSVQGEAFF. CDR3 nucleotides: TGTGCCAGCAGCTTCAGTGTCCAGGGTGAAGCTTTCTTT.

The chain employs TRBV6-6 and TRBJ1-2, with D possibly matching TRBD1 (6 bases). V lost 2 bases to trimming and J lost 3 bases, with 13 bases between them. CDR1 is MNHNY, CDR2 SVGAGI, per germline (reference sequence). The CDR3 spans 15 residues. The CDR3 coding sequence is TGTGCCAGCAGTTACGAGGGGCAGGGGTACTATGGCTACACCTTC. Its translation is CASSYEGQGYYGYTF.

The genes are TRBV5-1 and TRBJ2-1; 7 bases map to TRBD1. The germline V gene encodes CDR1 SGHRS and CDR2 YFSETQ. Unmatched junction bases numbered 5, after V lost 6 bases and J lost 5 bases. This CDR3 comprises 13 residues. The CDR3 coding sequence is TGCGCCAGCAAGACAGGGATCGACAATGAGCAGTTCTTC. Protein sequence: CASKTGIDNEQFF.

This clone was observed a handful of times. The chain carries TRBV10-3 and TRBJ2-2; no reliable D call. CDR3 length equals 13 residues. V was cut by 10 bases and J by 5 bases, with 14 bases left in between. Germline V gene lookup returns CDR1 ENHRY and CDR2 SYGVKD. This chain's CDR3 is CANRERGTGELFF. Here the CDR3 DNA reads TGTGCCAACCGTGAAAGAGGAACCGGGGAGCTGTTTTTT.

V and J are TRBV10-2 and TRBJ2-7; D is perhaps TRBD1 (5 bases). The germline CDR1 and CDR2 sequences are WSHSY and SAAADI. This CDR3 comprises 13 residues. V shed 8 bases and J shed 0 bases, with 11 bases lying between them. CDR3 sequence reads: CASRQSSSYEQYF. CDR3 coding DNA: TGCGCCAGCCGACAGAGTAGCTCCTACGAGCAGTACTTC.